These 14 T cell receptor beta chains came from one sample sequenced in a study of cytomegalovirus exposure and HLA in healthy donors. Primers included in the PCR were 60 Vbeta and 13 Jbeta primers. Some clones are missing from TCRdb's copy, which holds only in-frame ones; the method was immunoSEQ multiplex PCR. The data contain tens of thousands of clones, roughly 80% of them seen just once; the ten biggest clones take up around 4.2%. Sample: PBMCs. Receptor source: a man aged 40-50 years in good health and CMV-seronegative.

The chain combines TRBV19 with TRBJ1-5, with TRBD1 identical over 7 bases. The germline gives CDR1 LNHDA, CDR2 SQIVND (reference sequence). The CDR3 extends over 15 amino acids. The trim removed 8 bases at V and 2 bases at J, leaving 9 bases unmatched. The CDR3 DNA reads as TGTGCCAGTCGACAGGGTGCGGGTGGCAATCAGCCCCAGCATTTT. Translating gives CASRQGAGGNQPQHF. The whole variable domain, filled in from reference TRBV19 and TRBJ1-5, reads DGGITQSPKYLFRKEGQNVTLSCEQNLNHDAMYWYRQDPGQGLRLIYYSQIVNDFQKGDIAEGYSVSREKKESFPLTVTSAQKNPTAFYLCASRQGAGGNQPQHFGDGTRLSIL.

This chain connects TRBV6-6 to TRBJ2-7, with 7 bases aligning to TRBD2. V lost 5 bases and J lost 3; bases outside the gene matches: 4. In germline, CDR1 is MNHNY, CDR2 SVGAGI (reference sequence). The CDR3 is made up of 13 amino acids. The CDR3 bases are TGTGCCAGCAGTCGTCTAGCGGACTACGAGCAGTACTTC. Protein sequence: CASSRLADYEQYF.

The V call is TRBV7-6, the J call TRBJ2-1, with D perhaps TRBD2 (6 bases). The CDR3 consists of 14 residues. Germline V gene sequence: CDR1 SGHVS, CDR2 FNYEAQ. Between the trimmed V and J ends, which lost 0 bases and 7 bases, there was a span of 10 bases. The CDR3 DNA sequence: TGTGCCAGCAGCTTAGCTGGGAGGCTTAATGAGCAGTTCTTC. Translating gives CASSLAGRLNEQFF.

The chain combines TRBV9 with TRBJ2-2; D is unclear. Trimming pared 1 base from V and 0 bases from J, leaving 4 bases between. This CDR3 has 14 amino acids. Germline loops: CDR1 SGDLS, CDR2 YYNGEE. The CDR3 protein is CASSVFANTGELFF. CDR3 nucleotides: TGTGCCAGCAGCGTATTCGCGAACACCGGGGAGCTGTTTTTT. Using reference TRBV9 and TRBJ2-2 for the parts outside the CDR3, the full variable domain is DSGVTQTPKHLITATGQRVTLRCSPRSGDLSVYWYQQSLDQGLQFLIQYYNGEERAKGNILERFSAQQFPDLHSELNLSSLELGDSALYFCASSVFANTGELFFGEGSRLTVL.

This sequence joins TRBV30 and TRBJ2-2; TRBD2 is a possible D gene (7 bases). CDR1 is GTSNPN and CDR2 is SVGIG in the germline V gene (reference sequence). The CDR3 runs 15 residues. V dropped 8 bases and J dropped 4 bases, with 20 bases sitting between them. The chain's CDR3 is CAGGRKGGGTGELFF. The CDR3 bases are TGTGCCGGAGGGAGAAAAGGGGGGGGCACCGGGGAGCTGTTTTTT.

Here the CDR3 DNA reads TGTGCCACCAAGCAGGGGGCTAACACTGAAGCTTTCTTT. It codes for CATKQGANTEAFF. The rearrangement uses TRBV2 and TRBJ1-1; 8 bases are a match to TRBD1. The germline V gene encodes CDR1 SNHLY and CDR2 FYNNEI. CDR3 size: 13 residues. V lost 10 bases, J lost 2 bases, and 6 bases stayed unmatched. The variable domain in full, completed from reference TRBV2 and TRBJ1-1, reads EPEVTQTPSHQVTQMGQEVILRCVPISNHLYFYWYRQILGQKVEFLVSFYNNEISEKSEIFDDQFSVERPDGSNFTLKIRSTKLEDSAMYFCATKQGANTEAFFGQGTRLTVV.

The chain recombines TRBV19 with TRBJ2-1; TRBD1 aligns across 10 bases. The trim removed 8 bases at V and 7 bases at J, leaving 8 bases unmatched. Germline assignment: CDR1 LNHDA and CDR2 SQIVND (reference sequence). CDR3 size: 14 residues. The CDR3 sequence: CASRRGQGLNEQFF. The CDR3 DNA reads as TGTGCCAGTCGTAGGGGACAGGGGTTGAATGAGCAGTTCTTC.

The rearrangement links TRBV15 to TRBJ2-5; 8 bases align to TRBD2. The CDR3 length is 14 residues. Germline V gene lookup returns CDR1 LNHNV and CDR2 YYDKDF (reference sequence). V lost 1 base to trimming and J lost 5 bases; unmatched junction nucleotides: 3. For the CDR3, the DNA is TGTGCCACCAGCAGAGGGCGGGAGGTTGAGACCCAGTACTTC. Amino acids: CATSRGREVETQYF.

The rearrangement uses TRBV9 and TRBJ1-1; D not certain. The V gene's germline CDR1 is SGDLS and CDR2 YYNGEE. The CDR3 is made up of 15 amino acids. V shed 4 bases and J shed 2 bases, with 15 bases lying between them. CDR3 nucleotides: TGTGCCAGCAGCCAGACCGGGAGAGGAAACACTGAAGCTTTCTTT. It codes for CASSQTGRGNTEAFF.

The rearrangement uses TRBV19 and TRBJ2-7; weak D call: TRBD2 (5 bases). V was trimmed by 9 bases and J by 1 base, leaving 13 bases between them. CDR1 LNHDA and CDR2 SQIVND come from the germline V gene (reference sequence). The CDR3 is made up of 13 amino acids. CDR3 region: CARESGTSYEQYF. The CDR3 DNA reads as TGTGCCAGGGAGAGCGGTACTTCCTACGAGCAGTACTTC. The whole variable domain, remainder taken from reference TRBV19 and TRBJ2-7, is DGGITQSPKYLFRKEGQNVTLSCEQNLNHDAMYWYRQDPGQGLRLIYYSQIVNDFQKGDIAEGYSVSREKKESFPLTVTSAQKNPTAFYLCARESGTSYEQYFGPGTRLTVT.

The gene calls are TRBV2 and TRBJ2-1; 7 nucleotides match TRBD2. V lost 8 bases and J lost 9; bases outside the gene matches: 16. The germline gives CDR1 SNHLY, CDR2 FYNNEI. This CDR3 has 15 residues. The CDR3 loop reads CASGAAGDLRGEQFF. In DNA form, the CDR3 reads TGTGCCAGCGGGGCCGCGGGGGATCTTAGGGGTGAGCAGTTCTTC. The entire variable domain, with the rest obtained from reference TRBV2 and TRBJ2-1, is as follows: EPEVTQTPSHQVTQMGQEVILRCVPISNHLYFYWYRQILGQKVEFLVSFYNNEISEKSEIFDDQFSVERPDGSNFTLKIRSTKLEDSAMYFCASGAAGDLRGEQFFGPGTRLTVL.

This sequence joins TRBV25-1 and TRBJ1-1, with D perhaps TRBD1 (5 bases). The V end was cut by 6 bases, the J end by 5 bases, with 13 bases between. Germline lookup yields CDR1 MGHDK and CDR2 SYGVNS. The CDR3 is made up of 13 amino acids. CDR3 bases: TGTGCCAGCAGCGGGGGGAGTCGGACTGAAGCTTTCTTT. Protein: CASSGGSRTEAFF.

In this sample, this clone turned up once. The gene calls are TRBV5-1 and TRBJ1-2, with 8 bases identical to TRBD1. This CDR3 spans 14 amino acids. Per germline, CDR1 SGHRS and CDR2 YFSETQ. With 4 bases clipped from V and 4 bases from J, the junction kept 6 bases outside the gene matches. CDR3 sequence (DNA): TGCGCCAGCAGCAGGGGACAGGAGATCTATGGCTACACCTTC. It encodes CASSRGQEIYGYTF.

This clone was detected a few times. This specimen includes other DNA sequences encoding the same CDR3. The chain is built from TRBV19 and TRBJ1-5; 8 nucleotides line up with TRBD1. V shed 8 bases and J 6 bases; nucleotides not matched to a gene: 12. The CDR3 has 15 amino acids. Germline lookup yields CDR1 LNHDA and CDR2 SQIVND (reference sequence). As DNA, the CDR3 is TGTGCCAGTGGCCCTCAGGGGGCGAGAGGTCAGCCCCAGCATTTT. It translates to CASGPQGARGQPQHF.